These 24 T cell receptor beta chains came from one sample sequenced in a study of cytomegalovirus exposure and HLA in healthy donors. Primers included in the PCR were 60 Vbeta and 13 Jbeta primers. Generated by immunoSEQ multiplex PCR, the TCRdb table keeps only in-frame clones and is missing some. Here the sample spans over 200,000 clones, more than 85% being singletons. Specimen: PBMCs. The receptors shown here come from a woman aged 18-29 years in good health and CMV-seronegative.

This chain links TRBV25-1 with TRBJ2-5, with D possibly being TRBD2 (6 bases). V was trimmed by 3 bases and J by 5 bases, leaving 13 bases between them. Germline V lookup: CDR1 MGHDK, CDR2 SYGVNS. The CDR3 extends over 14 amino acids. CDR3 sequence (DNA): TGTGCCAGCAGTGAGGGACTCCCATCCGAGACCCAGTACTTC. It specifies CASSEGLPSETQYF.

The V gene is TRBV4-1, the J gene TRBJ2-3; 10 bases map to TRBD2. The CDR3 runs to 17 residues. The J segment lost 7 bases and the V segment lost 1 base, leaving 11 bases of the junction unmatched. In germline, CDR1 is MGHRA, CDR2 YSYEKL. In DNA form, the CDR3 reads TGCGCCAGCAGCCAAGTTGTGGCTAGCGGGAGTGGAAATACGCAGTATTTT. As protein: CASSQVVASGSGNTQYF.

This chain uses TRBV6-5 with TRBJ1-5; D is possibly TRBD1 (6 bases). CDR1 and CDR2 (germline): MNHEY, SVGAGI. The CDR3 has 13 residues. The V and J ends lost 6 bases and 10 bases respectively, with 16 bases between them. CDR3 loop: CASRGDIVNPQHF. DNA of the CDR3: TGTGCCAGCAGGGGGGACATCGTTAACCCCCAGCATTTT.

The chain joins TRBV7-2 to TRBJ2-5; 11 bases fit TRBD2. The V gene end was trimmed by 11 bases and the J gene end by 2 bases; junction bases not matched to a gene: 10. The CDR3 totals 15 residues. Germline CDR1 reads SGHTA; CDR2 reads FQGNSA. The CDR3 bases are TGTGCCGGTGCCAGACTAGCGGGGAGTCAAGAGACCCAGTACTTC. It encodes CAGARLAGSQETQYF.

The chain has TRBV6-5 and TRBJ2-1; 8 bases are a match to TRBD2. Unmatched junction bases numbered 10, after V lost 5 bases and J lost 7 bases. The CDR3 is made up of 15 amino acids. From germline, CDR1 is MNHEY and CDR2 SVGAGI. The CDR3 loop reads CASSITSGGPNEQFF. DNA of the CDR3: TGTGCCAGCAGTATTACTAGCGGTGGCCCGAATGAGCAGTTCTTC.

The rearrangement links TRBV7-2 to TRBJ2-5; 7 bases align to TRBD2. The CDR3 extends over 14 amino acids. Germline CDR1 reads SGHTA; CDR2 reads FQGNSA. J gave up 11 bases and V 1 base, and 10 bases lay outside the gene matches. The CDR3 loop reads CASSLVLLAGEQYF. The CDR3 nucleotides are TGTGCCAGCAGCTTAGTTCTATTGGCGGGGGAGCAGTACTTC.

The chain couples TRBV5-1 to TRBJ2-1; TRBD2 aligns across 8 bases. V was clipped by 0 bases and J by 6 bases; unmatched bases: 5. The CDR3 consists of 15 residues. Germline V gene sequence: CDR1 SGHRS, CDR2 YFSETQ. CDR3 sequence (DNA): TGCGCCAGCAGCTTGGTTCCGGGACTAGTCAATGAGCAGTTCTTC. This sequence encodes CASSLVPGLVNEQFF.

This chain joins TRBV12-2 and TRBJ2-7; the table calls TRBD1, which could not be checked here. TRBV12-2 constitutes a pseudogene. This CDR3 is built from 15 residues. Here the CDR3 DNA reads TGTGCAAGTCGCAACTACTTACAGGGATACTACGAGCAGTACTTC. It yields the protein CASRNYLQGYYEQYF.

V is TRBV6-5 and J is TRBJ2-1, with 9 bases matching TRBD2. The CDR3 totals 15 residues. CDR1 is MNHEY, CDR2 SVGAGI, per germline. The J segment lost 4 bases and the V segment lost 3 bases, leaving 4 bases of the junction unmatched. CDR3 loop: CASSYVLAGYNEQFF. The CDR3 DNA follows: TGTGCCAGCAGTTATGTCCTAGCGGGGTACAATGAGCAGTTCTTC.

CDR3 sequence reads: CASSSGPFGYGYTF. In DNA, the CDR3 is TGTGCCAGCAGCTCTGGCCCGTTTGGCTATGGCTACACCTTC. The chain employs TRBV7-2 and TRBJ1-2; D remains unclear. Germline CDR1 is SGHTA and CDR2 is FQGNSA. The CDR3 spans 14 residues. With 4 bases removed from V and 4 bases from J, the gap between germline ends came to 13 bases.

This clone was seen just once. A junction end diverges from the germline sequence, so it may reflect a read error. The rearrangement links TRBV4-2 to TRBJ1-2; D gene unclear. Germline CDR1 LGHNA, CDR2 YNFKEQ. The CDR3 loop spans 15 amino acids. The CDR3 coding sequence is TGTGCCAGCAGCCAAGACGTGGAGCGAGGCTATGTCTACACCTTC. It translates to CASSQDVERGYVYTF.

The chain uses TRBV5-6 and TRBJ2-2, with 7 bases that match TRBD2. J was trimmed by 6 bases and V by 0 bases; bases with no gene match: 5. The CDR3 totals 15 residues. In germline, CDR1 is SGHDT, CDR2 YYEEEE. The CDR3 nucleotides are TGTGCCAGCAGCTTGGTGCGGGGGATGGCCGGGGAGCTGTTTTTT. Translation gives CASSLVRGMAGELFF.

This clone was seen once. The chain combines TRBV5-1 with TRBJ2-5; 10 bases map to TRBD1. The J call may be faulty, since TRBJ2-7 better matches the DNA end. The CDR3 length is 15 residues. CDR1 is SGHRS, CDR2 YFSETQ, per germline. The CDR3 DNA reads TGCGCCAGCAGCTTACGCGGGACAGGGGTCCACGAGCAGTACTTC. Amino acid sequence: CASSLRGTGVHEQYF.

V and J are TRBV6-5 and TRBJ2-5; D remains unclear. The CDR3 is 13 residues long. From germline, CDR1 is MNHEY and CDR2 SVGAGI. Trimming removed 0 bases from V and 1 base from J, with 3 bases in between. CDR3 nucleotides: TGTGCCAGCAGTTACTCACTCCAAGAGACCCAGTACTTC. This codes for CASSYSLQETQYF.

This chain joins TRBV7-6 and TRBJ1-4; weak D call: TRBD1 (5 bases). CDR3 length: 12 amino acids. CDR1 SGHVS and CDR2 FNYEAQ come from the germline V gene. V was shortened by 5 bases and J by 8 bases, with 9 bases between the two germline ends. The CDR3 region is CASSLDSEKLFF. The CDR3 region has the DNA TGTGCCAGCAGCCTAGACAGCGAAAAACTGTTTTTT. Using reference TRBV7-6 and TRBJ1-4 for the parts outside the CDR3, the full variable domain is GAGVSQSPRYKVTKRGQDVALRCDPISGHVSLYWYRQALGQGPEFLTYFNYEAQQDKSGLPNDRFSAERPEGSISTLTIQRTEQRDSAMYRCASSLDSEKLFFGSGTQLSVL.

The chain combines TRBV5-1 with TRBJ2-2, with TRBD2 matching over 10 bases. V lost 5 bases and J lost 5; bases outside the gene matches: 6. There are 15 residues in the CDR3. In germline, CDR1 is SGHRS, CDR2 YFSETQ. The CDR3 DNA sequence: TGCGCCAGCAGATCGGGACTAGCGAGAACCGGGGAGCTGTTTTTT. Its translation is CASRSGLARTGELFF.

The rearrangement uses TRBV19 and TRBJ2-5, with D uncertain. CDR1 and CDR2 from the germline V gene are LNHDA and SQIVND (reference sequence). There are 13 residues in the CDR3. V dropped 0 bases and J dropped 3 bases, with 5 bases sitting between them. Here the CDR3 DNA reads TGTGCCAGTAGTATAGATGTCGAAGAGACCCAGTACTTC. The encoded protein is CASSIDVEETQYF. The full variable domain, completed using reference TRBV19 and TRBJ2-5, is DGGITQSPKYLFRKEGQNVTLSCEQNLNHDAMYWYRQDPGQGLRLIYYSQIVNDFQKGDIAEGYSVSREKKESFPLTVTSAQKNPTAFYLCASSIDVEETQYFGPGTRLLVL.

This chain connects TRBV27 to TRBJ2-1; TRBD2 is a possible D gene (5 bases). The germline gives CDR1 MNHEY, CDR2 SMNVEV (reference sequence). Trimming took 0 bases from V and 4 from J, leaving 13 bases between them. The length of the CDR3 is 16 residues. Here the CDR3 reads CASSLSTEGSYNEQFF. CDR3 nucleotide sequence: TGTGCCAGCAGTTTATCGACCGAGGGTTCGTACAATGAGCAGTTCTTC.

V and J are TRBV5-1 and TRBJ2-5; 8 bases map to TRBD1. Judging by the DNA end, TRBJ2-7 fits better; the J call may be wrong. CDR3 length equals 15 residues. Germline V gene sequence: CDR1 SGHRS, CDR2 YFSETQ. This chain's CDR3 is CASSLGGQVSYEQYF. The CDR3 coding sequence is TGCGCCAGCAGCTTGGGGGGACAGGTCTCCTACGAGCAGTACTTC.

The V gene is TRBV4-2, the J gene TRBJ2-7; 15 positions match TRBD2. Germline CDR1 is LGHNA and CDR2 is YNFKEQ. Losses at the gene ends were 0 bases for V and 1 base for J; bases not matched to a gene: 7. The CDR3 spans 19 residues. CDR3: CASSQEMGLAGGGSYEQYF. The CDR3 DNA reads TGTGCCAGCAGCCAAGAAATGGGACTAGCGGGAGGAGGGTCCTACGAGCAGTACTTC.

The CDR3 coding sequence is TGTGCCAGCACCCCCGGGGACAGGGGCGGTGAGGAGCAGTTCTTC. It specifies CASTPGDRGGEEQFF. This chain joins TRBV6-5 and TRBJ2-1, with TRBD1 matching over 10 bases. The CDR3 consists of 15 residues. Germline CDR1 and CDR2: MNHEY and SVGAGI. V shed 7 bases and J 10 bases; nucleotides not matched to a gene: 13.

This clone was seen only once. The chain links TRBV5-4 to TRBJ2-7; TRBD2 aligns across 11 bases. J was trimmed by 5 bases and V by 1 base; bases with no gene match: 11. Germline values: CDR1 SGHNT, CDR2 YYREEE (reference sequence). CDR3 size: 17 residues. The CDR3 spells CASSLFKIAGGPHEQYF. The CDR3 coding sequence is TGTGCCAGCAGCTTGTTCAAGATAGCGGGAGGGCCCCACGAGCAGTACTTC.

This CDR3 is CASTQNRDRGKQETQYF. In DNA, the CDR3 is TGTGCCAGCACCCAAAACCGGGACAGGGGAAAACAAGAGACCCAGTACTTC. V gene TRBV7-9 combines with J gene TRBJ2-5, with 10 bases fitting TRBD1. The germline V gene has CDR1 SEHNR and CDR2 FQNEAQ (reference sequence). J gave up 2 bases and V 7 bases, and 13 bases lay outside the gene matches. CDR3 length: 17 residues.

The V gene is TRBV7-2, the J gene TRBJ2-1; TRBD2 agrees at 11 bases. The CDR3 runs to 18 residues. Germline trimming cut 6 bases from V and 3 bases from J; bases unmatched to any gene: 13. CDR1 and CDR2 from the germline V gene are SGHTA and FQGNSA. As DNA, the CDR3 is TGTGCCAGCAGGGGAGGTAGACTAGCGGGAACACTCTACAATGAGCAGTTCTTC. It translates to CASRGGRLAGTLYNEQFF.